This TCR beta chain was captured in a study of T cells after somatic rescue of genetic block (dated by TCRdb to the early 2020s). As for the study more broadly: What the study looked at was long-term robustness, specifically in a T-cell system that came about through somatic rescue of a genetic block in T-cell development.

Remarks on this clone: The antigen it recognizes is unknown. No clone much larger than this one lies a single base away; base qualities are absent.

The CDR3, from cysteine to phenylalanine, totals 17 residues. The DNA shown is the 51-base CDR3, in frame from base 1. CDR1 and CDR2, per the germline V gene, are LGHNA and YNFKEQ. V and J are truncated by 11 bases and 2 bases respectively, leaving an intervening sequence of 24 bases. Libraries were prepared through the immunoSEQ multiplex PCR assay. TCRdb mirrors the immuneACCESS table, restricted to in-frame sequences. Some clones are absent from its copies; in checked studies, under half trace to an unresolved V gene, and the reason for the others is unknown. The sample table records about 88,000 clones; 75% to 90% of these occur just once. About 1.5% of the sample comes from the top ten.

Sequences were obtained from peripheral blood mononuclear cells (PBMCs). The chain employs TRBV4-2 and TRBJ2-2, with a weak D call of TRBD2 (6 bases match). The clonotype comes from a woman aged 18-35 years. The DNA sequence follows: TGTGCCCGAGCCTTTCGGGGGTGGGGTAAAAACACCGGGGAGCTGTTTTTT. Protein translation: CARAFRGWGKNTGELFF.